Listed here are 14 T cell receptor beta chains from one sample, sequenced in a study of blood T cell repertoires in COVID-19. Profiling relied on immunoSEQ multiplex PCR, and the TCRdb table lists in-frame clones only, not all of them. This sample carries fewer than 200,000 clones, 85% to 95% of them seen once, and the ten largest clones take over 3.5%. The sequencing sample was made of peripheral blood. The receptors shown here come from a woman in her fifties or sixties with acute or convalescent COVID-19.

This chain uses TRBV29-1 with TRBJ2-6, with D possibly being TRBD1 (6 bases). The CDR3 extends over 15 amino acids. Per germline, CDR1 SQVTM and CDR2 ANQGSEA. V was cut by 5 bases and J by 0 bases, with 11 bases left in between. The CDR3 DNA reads TGCAGCGTTTCGACAGGACTCTCTGGGGCCAACGTCCTGACTTTC. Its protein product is CSVSTGLSGANVLTF.

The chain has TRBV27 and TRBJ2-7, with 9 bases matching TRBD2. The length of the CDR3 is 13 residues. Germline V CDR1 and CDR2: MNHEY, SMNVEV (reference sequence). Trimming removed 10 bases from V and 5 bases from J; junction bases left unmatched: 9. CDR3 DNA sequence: TGTGCCACGGGAAGGGCGGGAGGGCACGAGCAGTACTTC. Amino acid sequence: CATGRAGGHEQYF.

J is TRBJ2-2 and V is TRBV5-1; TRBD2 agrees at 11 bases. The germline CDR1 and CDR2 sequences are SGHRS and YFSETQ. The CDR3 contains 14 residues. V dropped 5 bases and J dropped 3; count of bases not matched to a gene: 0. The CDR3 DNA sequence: TGCGCCAGCAGGGGACTAGCGGACACCGGGGAGCTGTTTTTT. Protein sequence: CASRGLADTGELFF.

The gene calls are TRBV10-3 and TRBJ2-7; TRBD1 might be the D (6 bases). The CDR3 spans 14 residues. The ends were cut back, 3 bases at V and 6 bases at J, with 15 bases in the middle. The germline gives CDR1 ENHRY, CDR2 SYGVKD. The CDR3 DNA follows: TGTGCCATCAGTGATTGGCAGGGGAAGGTCGAGCAGTACTTC. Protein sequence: CAISDWQGKVEQYF.

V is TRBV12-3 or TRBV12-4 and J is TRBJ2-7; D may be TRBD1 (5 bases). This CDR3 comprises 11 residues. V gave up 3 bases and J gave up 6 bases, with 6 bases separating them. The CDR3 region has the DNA TGTGCCAGCAGTTTCCAGGGCGAGCAGTACTTC. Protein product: CASSFQGEQYF.

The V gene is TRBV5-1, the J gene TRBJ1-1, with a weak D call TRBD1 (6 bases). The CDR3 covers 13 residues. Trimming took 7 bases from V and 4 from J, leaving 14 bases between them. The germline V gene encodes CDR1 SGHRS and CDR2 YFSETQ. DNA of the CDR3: TGCGCCAGCGGGGGCATGGGGAGCACTGAAGCTTTCTTT. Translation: CASGGMGSTEAFF.

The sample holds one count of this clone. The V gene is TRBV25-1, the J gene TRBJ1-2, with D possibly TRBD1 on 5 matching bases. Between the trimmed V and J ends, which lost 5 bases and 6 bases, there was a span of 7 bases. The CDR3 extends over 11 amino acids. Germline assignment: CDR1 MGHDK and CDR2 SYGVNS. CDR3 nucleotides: TGTGCCAGCAGTAGGGGAAATGGCTACACCTTC. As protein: CASSRGNGYTF.

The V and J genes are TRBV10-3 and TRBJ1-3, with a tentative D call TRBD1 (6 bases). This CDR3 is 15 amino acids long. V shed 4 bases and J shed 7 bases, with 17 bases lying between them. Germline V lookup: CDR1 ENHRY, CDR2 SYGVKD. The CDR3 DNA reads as TGTGCCATCAGTGGGGCACTCGAGGGGGGGAACACCATATATTTT. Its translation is CAISGALEGGNTIYF.

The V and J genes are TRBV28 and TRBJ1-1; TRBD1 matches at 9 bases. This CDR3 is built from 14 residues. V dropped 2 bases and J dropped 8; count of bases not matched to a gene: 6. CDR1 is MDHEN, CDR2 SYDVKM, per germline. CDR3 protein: CASSLGGTGREAFF. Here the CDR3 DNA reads TGTGCCAGCAGTTTAGGAGGGACAGGGAGGGAAGCTTTCTTT.

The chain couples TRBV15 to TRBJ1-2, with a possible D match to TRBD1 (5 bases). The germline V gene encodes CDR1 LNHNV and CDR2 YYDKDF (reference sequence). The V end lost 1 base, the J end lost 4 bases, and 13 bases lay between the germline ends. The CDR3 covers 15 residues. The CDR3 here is CATSRAGGGSYGYTF. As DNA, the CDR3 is TGTGCCACCAGCAGAGCGGGGGGTGGGAGCTATGGCTACACCTTC. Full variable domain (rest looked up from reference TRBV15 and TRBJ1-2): DAMVIQNPRYQVTQFGKPVTLSCSQTLNHNVMYWYQQKSSQAPKLLFHYYDKDFNNEADTPDNFQSRRPNTSFCFLDIRSPGLGDTAMYLCATSRAGGGSYGYTFGSGTRLTVV.

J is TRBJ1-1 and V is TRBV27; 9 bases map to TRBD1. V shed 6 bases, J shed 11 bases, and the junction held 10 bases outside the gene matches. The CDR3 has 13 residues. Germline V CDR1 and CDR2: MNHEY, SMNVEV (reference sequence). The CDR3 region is CASSPPGQGKAFF. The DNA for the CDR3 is TGTGCCAGCAGCCCACCGGGACAGGGAAAGGCTTTCTTT.

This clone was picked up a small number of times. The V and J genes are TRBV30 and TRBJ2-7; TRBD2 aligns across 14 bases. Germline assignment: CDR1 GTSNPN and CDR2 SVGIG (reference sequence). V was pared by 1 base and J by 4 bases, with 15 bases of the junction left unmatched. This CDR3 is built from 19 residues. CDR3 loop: CAWSGGTSGSPLIPYEQYF. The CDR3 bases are TGTGCCTGGAGTGGCGGGACTAGCGGGAGTCCCCTCATCCCTTACGAGCAGTACTTC.

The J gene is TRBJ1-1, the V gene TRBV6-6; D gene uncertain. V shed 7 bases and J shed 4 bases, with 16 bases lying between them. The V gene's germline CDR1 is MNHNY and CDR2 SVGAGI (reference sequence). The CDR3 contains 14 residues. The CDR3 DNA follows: TGTGCCAGCACCAAGACCCTAAGGAGCACTGAAGCTTTCTTT. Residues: CASTKTLRSTEAFF.

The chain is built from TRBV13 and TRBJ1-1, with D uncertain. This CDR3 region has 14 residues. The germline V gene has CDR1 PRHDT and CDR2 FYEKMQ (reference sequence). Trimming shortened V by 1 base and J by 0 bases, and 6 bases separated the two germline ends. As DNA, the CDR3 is TGTGCCAGCAGCTTAGCAGGCTTGAACACTGAAGCTTTCTTT. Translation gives CASSLAGLNTEAFF.